In its sample, the clone carrying this T cell receptor (beta chain) was seen once. The antigen is unknown. The data were obtained in a study of cytomegalovirus exposure and HLA in healthy donors. On the study more broadly: A subsequent analysis reported that the 95 to 150 validation repertoires were produced on the same platform that had also been used for the roughly 700 first-cohort repertoires. General study findings and limits: Rarity marked most TCR sequences, yet some public TCRs occurred in many donors. Through in vitro validation, a few CMV-associated chains were shown to be specific for CMV antigens. It was reportedly the case that the classifier diagnosed cytomegalovirus status with high specificity and sensitivity.

The trim removed 2 bases at V and 4 bases at J, leaving 11 bases unmatched. The length of the CDR3 is 17 residues. Per the germline V gene, CDR1 is LNHDA and CDR2 is SQIVND (reference sequence). Data came from immunoSEQ multiplex PCR; TCRdb stores just in-frame clones and leaves some out. The table has about 280,000 clones, 88% seen once; the top ten hold about 0.99%. This TCR was recovered from a woman aged 18-29 years in good health and CMV-seronegative. The chain is built from TRBV19 and TRBJ1-5; 7 bases fit TRBD1. Sequenced sample: PBMCs. CDR3 region: CASSILPHGTANQPQHF. CDR3 nucleotides: TGTGCCAGTAGTATATTGCCCCACGGGACAGCTAATCAGCCCCAGCATTTT. The complete variable domain, with remaining parts taken from reference TRBV19 and TRBJ1-5, reads DGGITQSPKYLFRKEGQNVTLSCEQNLNHDAMYWYRQDPGQGLRLIYYSQIVNDFQKGDIAEGYSVSREKKESFPLTVTSAQKNPTAFYLCASSILPHGTANQPQHFGDGTRLSIL.